This T cell receptor (beta chain) was captured in a study of CD8+ T cells in alopecia areata. The study, taken as a whole, reports: On tofacitinib, scalp clonality and expanded CD8+ clones among top 100 fell significantly.

This clone showed up just a few times. Its antigen is unknown. Treatment: oral pan-JAK inhibitor, 5-10 mg twice daily. Sequencing relied on a cDNA template that was reverse transcribed from extracted RNA. TCRdb's table, derived via immunoSEQ multiplex PCR, lists solely in-frame clones and lacks some. The sample holds more than 150,000 clones; around 51% are singletons and the top ten take 10%. The TCR was taken from a human donor with alopecia areata. The input for sequencing was CD8+ T cells sorted from blood, taken at week 52, from a patient treated with tofacitinib.

The CDR3 DNA reads TGCGCCAGCACATTCGGGGAGCTGTTTTTT. Encoded protein: CASTFGELFF. The chain is built from TRBV5-1 and TRBJ2-2; no firm D call. The CDR3 covers 10 residues. Germline loops: CDR1 SGHRS, CDR2 YFSETQ. V lost 6 bases to trimming and J lost 7 bases, with 4 bases between them.